The T cell receptor beta chain described here comes from a study of control samples from healthy donors and cancer patients. Profiling relied on immunoSEQ multiplex PCR, and the TCRdb table lists in-frame clones only, not all of them. The sample records tens of thousands of clones, 80% being singletons. The CDR3 consists of 13 residues. Germline-derived CDR1 and CDR2 are MDHEN and SYDVKM. Trimming took 6 bases from V and 2 from J, leaving 10 bases between them. The receptor comes from a man between 65 and 80 years old in good health. The material sequenced was blood. The V call is TRBV28, the J call TRBJ1-2, with no clear D. This chain's CDR3 is CASSTIKNYGYTF. DNA for the CDR3: TGTGCCAGCAGCACCATAAAGAACTATGGCTACACCTTC.